The sequence of this T cell receptor beta chain was determined in a study of human T cells and chemical hapten exposure (dated by TCRdb to the early 2020s). Study-level background: Libraries were pooled for sequencing, and variation in per-sample TCR yields was attributed mainly to small differences in library volumes within the pool. This study followed changes in the peripheral blood TCR repertoire in vivo during primary and secondary sensitization of alopecia patients to the hapten diphenylcyclopropenone (DPC). Each blood RNA sample was used to sequence both TCR alpha and TCR beta chains. Study-wide conclusions, independent of this receptor: DPC sensitization did not change how many TCRs were above 1 in 1000 frequency, and no evidence was found of alterations in global repertoire structure. Repeated subsampling changed both the strength of the expansion versus patch-test correlation and the threshold at which that correlation became significant.

Total RNA was extracted from unfractionated whole blood collected in Tempus Blood RNA tubes. As TCR sequencing controls, about 5 healthy volunteers were used, with blood taken at day 0, 2 weeks and 6 weeks. Remarks on this clonotype: Its antigen remains undetermined. It has no much larger one-base neighbor in the sample; base qualities were not kept.

The CDR3 holds 15 amino acids from the cysteine to the phenylalanine. The DNA shown is the 45-base CDR3, in frame from base 1. The germline V gene (reference sequence) yields DFQATT for CDR1 and SNEGSKA for CDR2. V and J are truncated by 0 bases and 0 bases respectively, leaving an intervening sequence of 9 bases. Receptors were amplified or captured by 5' RACE. These reads were obtained on an Illumina MiSeq. Library preparation attached unique molecular identifiers to individual cDNA molecules for quantitative, reproducible TCR counting. Processing in the source paper ran as follows. The median number of TCRs per sample was some 100,000, ranging from roughly 20,000 to 690,600. The Decombinator software suite was used to annotate V, J and CDR3 in the TCR reads. To make PS versus PT1 abundance plots, every sample was subsampled to the same number of TCRs (28,000). TCRs were defined as expanded if absent before sensitization and observed at least eight times at the 2-week time point. TCRdb trimmed the raw reads at Q25, called clones with MiXCR and kept productive beta chains. Each CDR3 protein gets just one entry, which takes the most common genes and DNA from the rows behind it. TCRdb, rather than the study authors, made the V and J calls. The sample table shows 95,000 to 120,000 distinct CDR3 sequences, and approximately 19% are seen once. The top ten clonotypes cover roughly 2.8% of the sample.

The V and J genes are TRBV20-1 and TRBJ1-3; a confident D gene designation cannot be given. The receptor was isolated from a human donor in good health. The CDR3 is CSARDPVSSGNTIYF. The DNA reads as follows: TGCAGTGCTAGAGATCCGGTGAGCTCTGGAAACACCATATATTTT.